This T cell receptor (beta chain) is from a study of technical replicates of blood from a handful of donors (dated by TCRdb to about 2017). Comments on this clone: Its antigen remains undetermined. Base quality data are lacking; no much larger clone is found one base away.

Library preparation was by the immunoSEQ multiplex PCR assay. TCRdb provides this immuneACCESS table in a form limited to in-frame rearrangements. Some clones are lacking; in checked studies, under half of them reflect an unresolved V gene, and why the rest are absent is not known. Within this sample are under 95,000 clones, with 95% of them counted one time only. The ten largest clones represent about 0.26% of the sample. V is clipped by 4 bases and J by 4 bases, and the sequence between their germline boundaries is 8 bases long. The CDR1 and CDR2 encoded by the germline V gene are MNHEY and SVGAGI. The CDR3 contains 12 residues, cysteine and phenylalanine counted. This entry keeps only the CDR3 DNA: 36 bases, framed from base 1.

The source material was T cells isolated from PBMCs. The receptor was derived from a human donor in good health. Recombination joined TRBV6-5 with TRBJ2-7, with no D gene named confidently. The CDR3 protein: CASSSHRYEQYF. The DNA sequence is given as TGTGCCAGCAGTTCGCATCGGTACGAGCAGTACTTC.